The 20 T cell receptor beta chains below come from one sample, sequenced in a study of blood T cell repertoires in COVID-19. Sequencing used immunoSEQ multiplex PCR; TCRdb keeps in-frame clones, though not all of them. Of 430,000 or so clones detected, over 85% appear once; the ten largest clones hold more than 0.7%. Sequencing was done on a sample of peripheral blood. The receptor source for this set is a man younger than 35 with COVID-19, enrolled during active disease.

The J gene is TRBJ2-5, the V gene TRBV19, with 8 nucleotides matching TRBD1. Germline V gene data show CDR1 as LNHDA and CDR2 as SQIVND (reference sequence). V shed 6 bases and J 4 bases; nucleotides not matched to a gene: 1. The CDR3 runs to 12 residues. The CDR3 DNA follows: TGTGCCAGTAGCGACAGGGGAGAGACCCAGTACTTC. This codes for CASSDRGETQYF.

The chain joins TRBV6-5 to TRBJ1-2, with 9 bases that match TRBD1. This CDR3 region has 14 residues. Germline CDR1 is MNHEY and CDR2 is SVGAGI. V trimming: 6 bases; J trimming: 6 bases; junction bases outside the gene matches: 8. The CDR3 DNA reads TGTGCCAGCAGCACAGGGGGCGCAGGTGATGGCTACACCTTC. Translated: CASSTGGAGDGYTF.

This clone appeared a single time. The CDR3 spells CASSLRLAGEVTDTQYF. The DNA for the CDR3 is TGTGCCAGCAGCCTACGACTAGCGGGGGAGGTCACAGATACGCAGTATTTT. The J gene is TRBJ2-3, the V gene TRBV4-2; 12 positions agree with TRBD2. CDR3 length: 17 residues. The J segment lost 2 bases and the V segment lost 4 bases, leaving 7 bases of the junction unmatched. The V gene's germline CDR1 is LGHNA and CDR2 YNFKEQ.

The CDR3: CASSPGLAGGSGANVLTF. CDR3 coding DNA: TGTGCCAGCAGCCCGGGACTAGCGGGGGGGTCTGGGGCCAACGTCCTGACTTTC. This sequence joins TRBV7-9 and TRBJ2-6; 16 bases are shared with TRBD2. Germline V gives CDR1 SEHNR, CDR2 FQNEAQ (reference sequence). The CDR3 sequence is 18 residues long. With 5 bases clipped from V and 1 base from J, the junction kept 2 bases outside the gene matches.

The chain couples TRBV2 to TRBJ2-3; D not certain. Trimming left V 8 bases short and J 5 bases short, with 11 bases between. Germline-derived CDR1 and CDR2 are SNHLY and FYNNEI. There are 12 residues in the CDR3. The CDR3, as DNA: TGTGCCAGCCGAATAACAGAAGATACGCAGTATTTT. Its translation: CASRITEDTQYF.

This clone occurred a few times. V is TRBV5-5 and J is TRBJ1-1; D may be TRBD1 (5 bases). Germline CDR1 reads SGHKS; CDR2 reads YYEKEE (reference sequence). V was clipped by 3 bases and J by 0 bases, with 15 bases between them. The CDR3 loop spans 16 amino acids. CDR3 residues: CASSWALAGLNTEAFF. As DNA, the CDR3 is TGTGCCAGCAGCTGGGCCCTTGCGGGGCTGAACACTGAAGCTTTCTTT.

The chain is built from TRBV7-6 and TRBJ2-7; 7 bases fit TRBD1. This CDR3 has 14 amino acids. Germline loops: CDR1 SGHVS, CDR2 FNYEAQ. Trimming cost V 5 bases and J 4 bases; bases outside gene matches: 8. In DNA form, the CDR3 reads TGTGCCAGCAGCAGGGGGCATAGTTCATACGAGCAGTACTTC. Protein sequence: CASSRGHSSYEQYF.

The chain has TRBV5-5 and TRBJ2-1; 9 positions agree with TRBD2. The junction had 7 bases not matched to a gene; V was cut back by 4 bases and J by 5 bases. Per the germline V gene, CDR1 is SGHKS and CDR2 is YYEKEE (reference sequence). The CDR3 has 15 residues. For the CDR3, the DNA is TGTGCCAGCAGCCCGGCGGGGGGGCACGACAATGAGCAGTTCTTC. It codes for CASSPAGGHDNEQFF.

The chain joins TRBV2 to TRBJ2-5; 7 nucleotides line up with TRBD1. CDR1 SNHLY and CDR2 FYNNEI come from the germline V gene. This CDR3 contains 13 residues. The junction had 7 bases not matched to a gene; V was cut back by 8 bases and J by 4 bases. CDR3 protein: CASALQGRETQYF. CDR3 coding DNA: TGTGCCAGCGCGTTACAGGGGCGAGAGACCCAGTACTTC.

The chain uses TRBV5-8 and TRBJ2-1, with D tentatively TRBD2 (5 bases). Looked up from germline, CDR1 is SGHTS and CDR2 is YDEGEE. V gave up 8 bases and J gave up 0 bases, with 15 bases separating them. The CDR3 is 15 residues long. In DNA, the CDR3 is TGTGCCAGTCTAACTAAGCGGAGCTCCTACAATGAGCAGTTCTTC. Encoded protein: CASLTKRSSYNEQFF.

This clone has only one observation. V and J are TRBV18 and TRBJ2-2; D unresolved. Trimming took off 2 bases at V and 0 bases at J, with 16 bases between the two ends. CDR1 is KGHSH and CDR2 is LQKENI in the germline V gene. CDR3 size: 18 residues. CDR3 DNA: TGTGCCAGCTCACCATACCGACAAATCCTTACGAACACCGGGGAGCTGTTTTTT. As protein: CASSPYRQILTNTGELFF.

The chain carries TRBV11-2 and TRBJ2-1; TRBD1 matches at 7 bases. The CDR3 is made up of 16 amino acids. The germline CDR1 and CDR2 sequences are SGHAT and FQNNGV. The J segment lost 2 bases and the V segment lost 7 bases, leaving 11 bases of the junction unmatched. CDR3 sequence: CASTDPGQATYNEQFF. CDR3 bases: TGTGCCAGCACCGACCCCGGACAGGCCACCTACAATGAGCAGTTCTTC.

V gene TRBV5-4 combines with J gene TRBJ2-5; 9 bases fit TRBD1. Germline CDR1 and CDR2: SGHNT and YYREEE (reference sequence). The CDR3 has 15 residues. Germline trimming cut 4 bases from V and 5 bases from J; bases unmatched to any gene: 9. The CDR3 here is CASSPPGQGIETQYF. The CDR3 DNA reads as TGTGCCAGCAGCCCACCGGGACAGGGTATCGAGACCCAGTACTTC.

The V and J genes are TRBV6-5 and TRBJ2-5, with D unclear. The CDR3 sequence is 14 residues long. The germline CDR1 and CDR2 sequences are MNHEY and SVGAGI. The germline V and J ends were trimmed by 2 bases and 1 base, with 8 bases remaining between them. The CDR3 DNA reads TGTGCCAGCAGTTACGGCATATCCCAAGAGACCCAGTACTTC. Amino acids: CASSYGISQETQYF.

This clone is a singleton in its sample. This chain connects TRBV5-1 to TRBJ2-5, with TRBD2 identical over 8 bases. Germline CDR1 reads SGHRS; CDR2 reads YFSETQ. Losses at the gene ends were 2 bases for V and 2 bases for J; bases not matched to a gene: 5. This CDR3 has 15 residues. CDR3 in DNA: TGCGCCAGCAGCTTCGCGGGAGGAATGCAAGAGACCCAGTACTTC. Translating gives CASSFAGGMQETQYF.

The rearrangement joins TRBV7-3 to TRBJ2-1, with 12 nucleotides matching TRBD2. Losses at the gene ends were 1 base for V and 8 bases for J; bases not matched to a gene: 3. The CDR3 loop spans 15 amino acids. Germline V gives CDR1 SGHTA, CDR2 FQGTGA. The CDR3 loop is CASSLMTSGSYEQFF. DNA of the CDR3: TGTGCCAGCAGCTTAATGACTAGCGGGAGCTATGAGCAGTTCTTC.

The V gene is TRBV7-9, the J gene TRBJ1-1, with a weak D call TRBD1 (5 bases). The CDR3 runs 12 residues. Germline V gene lookup returns CDR1 SEHNR and CDR2 FQNEAQ (reference sequence). V was clipped by 6 bases and J by 3 bases, with 8 bases between them. The chain's CDR3 is CASSRGDTEAFF. The DNA for the CDR3 is TGTGCCAGCAGTCGGGGGGACACTGAAGCTTTCTTT. The full variable domain, rest sourced from reference TRBV7-9 and TRBJ1-1, is DTGVSQNPRHKITKRGQNVTFRCDPISEHNRLYWYRQTLGQGPEFLTYFQNEAQLEKSRLLSDRFSAERPKGSFSTLEIQRTEQGDSAMYLCASSRGDTEAFFGQGTRLTVV.

The gene calls are TRBV2 and TRBJ2-1; 7 bases match TRBD2. Germline-derived CDR1 and CDR2 are SNHLY and FYNNEI. The CDR3 is 13 residues long. V was pared by 8 bases and J by 7 bases, with 8 bases of the junction left unmatched. The CDR3 protein is CASRAGVGNEQFF. The DNA for the CDR3 is TGTGCCAGCCGGGCGGGAGTGGGTAATGAGCAGTTCTTC. The full variable domain, completed using reference TRBV2 and TRBJ2-1, is EPEVTQTPSHQVTQMGQEVILRCVPISNHLYFYWYRQILGQKVEFLVSFYNNEISEKSEIFDDQFSVERPDGSNFTLKIRSTKLEDSAMYFCASRAGVGNEQFFGPGTRLTVL.

This chain links TRBV6-1 with TRBJ2-5; D remains unclear. The germline V gene has CDR1 MNHNS and CDR2 SASEGT. Trimming took off 2 bases at V and 5 bases at J, with 12 bases between the two ends. CDR3 size: 14 residues. The CDR3 nucleotides are TGTGCCAGCAGTGAAAACAGAATGGCGGAGACCCAGTACTTC. Protein sequence: CASSENRMAETQYF.

This clone was counted between two and nine times. V usage is TRBV5-1 and J usage is TRBJ2-1, with 10 nucleotides matching TRBD2. The CDR3 consists of 18 residues. The germline V gene has CDR1 SGHRS and CDR2 YFSETQ. With V trimmed by 0 bases and J by 0 bases, 6 bases remained unmatched. CDR3 coding DNA: TGCGCCAGCAGCTTGGTCCTAGCGGGAGTACGCTCCTACAATGAGCAGTTCTTC. As protein: CASSLVLAGVRSYNEQFF.